Presented here are 18 T cell receptor beta chains from one specimen sequenced in a study of cytomegalovirus exposure and HLA in healthy donors. This table comes from immunoSEQ multiplex PCR, and its TCRdb copy is limited to in-frame clones, with some not included. The data contain around 120,000 clones, roughly 82% of them singletons. Sequenced input: PBMCs. The origin of the receptors is a man younger than 35 in good health and CMV-seronegative.

This clone was seen just once. The V and J genes are TRBV7-2 and TRBJ2-3, with 8 nucleotides matching TRBD1. Germline values: CDR1 SGHTA, CDR2 FQGNSA. This CDR3 contains 16 residues. Trimming removed 8 bases from V and 2 bases from J; junction bases left unmatched: 12. The CDR3 nucleotides read TGTGCCAGCCTCCGGACAGGGAAGGGGAACACAGATACGCAGTATTTT. Amino acid sequence: CASLRTGKGNTDTQYF.

The chain has TRBV29-1 and TRBJ2-1; D uncertain. CDR1 is SQVTM and CDR2 is ANQGSEA in the germline V gene. V was clipped by 1 base and J by 2 bases, with 21 bases between them. CDR3 length: 18 amino acids. CDR3 coding DNA: TGCAGCGTTGAAGGAAAGGTAGTCCCTACAGTCACCTACAATGAGCAGTTCTTC. Its translation: CSVEGKVVPTVTYNEQFF.

This chain links TRBV2 with TRBJ2-7, with TRBD2 identical over 10 bases. The CDR3 is 17 residues long. Germline V gene data show CDR1 as SNHLY and CDR2 as FYNNEI. The junction had 11 bases not matched to a gene; V was cut back by 1 base and J by 5 bases. CDR3 DNA sequence: TGTGCCAGCAGTGAAGAACCCCCTAGCGGGAGCTTCCACGAGCAGTACTTC. This translates into CASSEEPPSGSFHEQYF.

The rearrangement uses TRBV9 and TRBJ2-2; 8 nucleotides align to TRBD2. CDR1 is SGDLS and CDR2 is YYNGEE in the germline V gene. The CDR3 is 15 residues long. V trimming: 3 bases; J trimming: 5 bases; junction bases outside the gene matches: 6. For the CDR3, the DNA is TGTGCCAGCAGCGGGGCCAGCGGGGGAACCGGGGAGCTGTTTTTT. The encoded protein is CASSGASGGTGELFF.

The chain recombines TRBV2 with TRBJ2-7, with 10 bases that match TRBD1. V gave up 6 bases and J gave up 12 bases; unmatched junction bases: 17. The CDR3 runs 15 residues. Per the germline V gene, CDR1 is SNHLY and CDR2 is FYNNEI. The CDR3 sequence: CASRVPGQGLSLPYF. CDR3 in DNA: TGTGCCAGCAGGGTCCCGGGACAGGGGCTCTCCTTGCCGTACTTC.

V is TRBV7-2 and J is TRBJ1-2; D is unresolved. V lost 5 bases and J 8 bases, leaving 18 bases between the germline ends. CDR3 length: 14 residues. Germline CDR1 reads SGHTA; CDR2 reads FQGNSA. The CDR3 region is CASSPRTDPGGYTF. The CDR3 DNA is TGTGCCAGCAGCCCCCGGACGGATCCGGGGGGCTACACCTTC.

This clone is a singleton in its sample. This rearrangement joins TRBV7-9 to TRBJ1-1, with D unresolved. V was trimmed by 2 bases and J by 1 base, leaving 8 bases between them. Germline V gives CDR1 SEHNR, CDR2 FQNEAQ (reference sequence). This CDR3 has 14 amino acids. The CDR3 nucleotides read TGTGCCAGCAGCTTACAGGCGACGAACACTGAAGCTTTCTTT. Encoded protein: CASSLQATNTEAFF.

J is TRBJ2-5 and V is TRBV15, with TRBD1 matching over 12 bases. The CDR3 totals 16 residues. V trimming: 0 bases; J trimming: 7 bases; junction bases outside the gene matches: 6. Germline V CDR1 and CDR2: LNHNV, YYDKDF (reference sequence). The DNA of the CDR3 is TGTGCCACCAGCAGAGATCGGGGACAGGGGGCTGGGACCCAGTACTTC. This translates into CATSRDRGQGAGTQYF.

The V gene is TRBV29-1, the J gene TRBJ2-1, with 11 bases aligning to TRBD2. Germline lookup yields CDR1 SQVTM and CDR2 ANQGSEA. With V trimmed by 4 bases and J by 7 bases, 6 bases remained unmatched. This CDR3 is built from 14 residues. The CDR3 DNA reads TGCAGCGTTGTAGCGGGAGGGCTTCTAAATGAGCAGTTCTTC. Amino acid sequence: CSVVAGGLLNEQFF.

The chain couples TRBV2 to TRBJ2-1, with TRBD1 matching over 10 bases. The CDR3 extends over 13 amino acids. Germline V lookup: CDR1 SNHLY, CDR2 FYNNEI. The CDR3 nucleotides are TGTGCAAGTAGGACAGGGGGTAAAGGGGAGCAGTTCTTC. It translates to CASRTGGKGEQFF.

The V call is TRBV19, the J call TRBJ1-1, with a tentative D call TRBD1 (5 bases). Trimming pared 5 bases from V and 0 bases from J, leaving 13 bases between. Germline V gene sequence: CDR1 LNHDA, CDR2 SQIVND (reference sequence). The CDR3 extends over 15 amino acids. The CDR3 DNA reads TGTGCCAGTAGTGGGAGGGGCAACCTGAACACTGAAGCTTTCTTT. Amino acid sequence: CASSGRGNLNTEAFF.

This chain uses TRBV6-5 with TRBJ2-1; 8 bases line up with TRBD2. Germline V CDR1 and CDR2: MNHEY, SVGAGI. After removal of 6 bases from V and 4 bases from J, the junction contained 8 bases not matched to a gene. This CDR3 spans 15 amino acids. CDR3 in amino acids: CASSAGLAVYNEQFF. In DNA form, the CDR3 reads TGTGCCAGCAGCGCCGGACTAGCAGTATACAATGAGCAGTTCTTC.

The rearrangement uses TRBV9 and TRBJ1-2, with TRBD1 identical over 9 bases. This CDR3 region has 12 residues. CDR1 is SGDLS and CDR2 is YYNGEE in the germline V gene. The V gene end was trimmed by 4 bases and the J gene end by 8 bases; junction bases not matched to a gene: 3. DNA of the CDR3: TGTGCCAGCAGCCGGACAGGGGACGGCTACACCTTC. Its protein is CASSRTGDGYTF.

The genes are TRBV11-2 and TRBJ2-5; D is unresolved. The J call may be wrong; the DNA end is better matched by TRBJ2-7. Germline loops: CDR1 SGHAT, CDR2 FQNNGV. The CDR3 extends over 15 amino acids. Here the CDR3 DNA reads TGTGCCAGCAGCTTAGATTTGGGCCTGGCCTACGAGCAGTACTTC. This codes for CASSLDLGLAYEQYF.

The chain couples TRBV6-1 to TRBJ2-7; D remains unclear. V was pared by 7 bases and J by 1 base, with 11 bases between. Germline CDR1 and CDR2: MNHNS and SASEGT. The CDR3 is made up of 13 amino acids. The chain's CDR3 is CASTHAASYEQYF. The CDR3 nucleotides are TGTGCCAGCACCCACGCGGCTTCCTACGAGCAGTACTTC.

This chain joins TRBV7-2 and TRBJ1-1, with D perhaps matching TRBD1 (5 bases). V was trimmed by 8 bases and J by 0 bases, leaving 13 bases between them. Germline V CDR1 and CDR2: SGHTA, FQGNSA. This CDR3 has 14 residues. For the CDR3, the DNA is TGTGCCAGCCCCGGGGGGAGCATGAACACTGAAGCTTTCTTT. Its protein product is CASPGGSMNTEAFF.

The V call is TRBV29-1, the J call TRBJ1-5; perhaps TRBD1 as D (6 bases). The germline V gene encodes CDR1 SQVTM and CDR2 ANQGSEA. V gave up 6 bases and J gave up 7 bases, with 13 bases separating them. The CDR3 runs to 12 residues. CDR3 sequence: CSVKQGRQPQHF. CDR3 DNA: TGCAGCGTAAAACAGGGACGGCAGCCCCAGCATTTT.

The rearrangement uses TRBV7-6 and TRBJ1-3; 7 bases align to TRBD1. With V trimmed by 6 bases and J by 4 bases, 9 bases remained unmatched. This CDR3 contains 15 residues. The germline V gene encodes CDR1 SGHVS and CDR2 FNYEAQ. DNA of the CDR3: TGTGCCAGCAGTCAAACCCAGGGGGTAGGAAACACCATATATTTT. It translates to CASSQTQGVGNTIYF.